The next 26 T cell receptor beta chains were all read from a single sample in a study of shared clonotypes between healthy human individuals. Libraries were prepared by immunoSEQ multiplex PCR; TCRdb keeps only in-frame clonotypes and omits some of them. The data show 180,000 or so clones, approximately 95% seen once. The sequenced sample was naive CD4+ T cells sorted from blood. The subset is: CD45RA+ positively selected. These TCRs come from a woman in her 30s in good health.

The V call is TRBV11-2, the J call TRBJ1-1, with no clear D. This CDR3 is 13 amino acids long. V was clipped by 1 base and J by 5 bases, with 8 bases between them. In germline, CDR1 is SGHAT, CDR2 FQNNGV. In DNA, the CDR3 is TGTGCCAGCAGCTTAGGCCTGGGGACTGAAGCTTTCTTT. Its translation: CASSLGLGTEAFF.

The chain combines TRBV6-5 with TRBJ1-2; D might be TRBD1 (6 bases). CDR1 MNHEY and CDR2 SVGAGI come from the germline V gene. Trimming left V 4 bases short and J 2 bases short, with 14 bases between. CDR3 length: 15 residues. CDR3 sequence: CASSFRTARNYGYTF. For the CDR3, the DNA is TGTGCCAGCAGTTTCCGGACAGCGAGAAACTATGGCTACACCTTC.

Written as DNA, the CDR3 is TGTGCCAGCAGCCCCTACGTGGGGGGAGGGGATACGCAGTATTTT. This encodes CASSPYVGGGDTQYF. V is TRBV7-9 and J is TRBJ2-3; 7 nucleotides align to TRBD2. This CDR3 comprises 15 residues. V shed 5 bases, J shed 6 bases, and the junction held 11 bases outside the gene matches. Germline V gene sequence: CDR1 SEHNR, CDR2 FQNEAQ (reference sequence). Filled out from reference TRBV7-9 and TRBJ2-3, the complete variable domain reads DTGVSQNPRHKITKRGQNVTFRCDPISEHNRLYWYRQTLGQGPEFLTYFQNEAQLEKSRLLSDRFSAERPKGSFSTLEIQRTEQGDSAMYLCASSPYVGGGDTQYFGPGTRLTVL.

This chain connects TRBV6-5 to TRBJ2-7; perhaps TRBD1 as D (6 bases). CDR3 length: 15 residues. CDR1 is MNHEY and CDR2 is SVGAGI in the germline V gene. V shed 0 bases and J shed 1 base, with 10 bases lying between them. The CDR3 coding sequence is TGTGCCAGCAGTTACTCATCCAGGGGTTCCTACGAGCAGTACTTC. It is translated as CASSYSSRGSYEQYF.

The chain is built from TRBV30 and TRBJ1-5; a possible D gene is TRBD1 (5 bases). The CDR3 covers 18 residues. V dropped 0 bases and J dropped 1 base, with 19 bases sitting between them. Germline CDR1 is GTSNPN and CDR2 is SVGIG (reference sequence). The CDR3 here is CAWSVDRMGQFSNQPQHF. The DNA of the CDR3 is TGTGCCTGGAGTGTTGACAGAATGGGGCAATTCAGCAATCAGCCCCAGCATTTT.

The V call is TRBV6-1, the J call TRBJ1-2; unclear D gene. Germline values: CDR1 MNHNS, CDR2 SASEGT. Trimming removed 0 bases at V and 4 bases at J, with 18 bases between. This CDR3 has 17 amino acids. The CDR3 DNA is TGTGCCAGCAGTGAAGCGCTTTCGGCCCGAGGGCTCTATGGCTACACCTTC. Protein product: CASSEALSARGLYGYTF.

This sequence joins TRBV7-9 and TRBJ1-1, with TRBD1 as a possible D gene (5 bases). The CDR3 has 15 residues. The germline gives CDR1 SEHNR, CDR2 FQNEAQ (reference sequence). The V gene lost 2 bases and the J gene lost 6 bases, with 16 bases spanning the gap. CDR3 in DNA: TGTGCCAGCAGCTTATGGTCCGGGGACTTGGCTGAAGCTTTCTTT. Amino acids: CASSLWSGDLAEAFF.

V and J are TRBV28 and TRBJ1-5; 10 bases are shared with TRBD1. V lost 3 bases, J lost 10 bases, and 12 bases stayed unmatched. This CDR3 has 16 amino acids. Germline CDR1 is MDHEN and CDR2 is SYDVKM. The CDR3 spells CASSFWMTGGDSPQHF. The CDR3 coding sequence is TGTGCCAGCAGTTTCTGGATGACAGGGGGCGATTCACCCCAGCATTTT.

V is TRBV7-9 and J is TRBJ2-5; D is perhaps TRBD1 (5 bases). With 2 bases removed from V and 1 base from J, the gap between germline ends came to 11 bases. Germline V CDR1 and CDR2: SEHNR, FQNEAQ (reference sequence). The CDR3 totals 15 residues. DNA of the CDR3: TGTGCCAGCAGCTTATCAGGACAAACCCAAGAGACCCAGTACTTC. It is translated as CASSLSGQTQETQYF.

In this sample, this clone turned up once. This rearrangement joins TRBV5-1 to TRBJ1-4; the match to TRBD1 covers 7 bases. The ends lost 4 bases at V and 5 bases at J; junction bases unmatched: 8. The germline V gene encodes CDR1 SGHRS and CDR2 YFSETQ. The CDR3 is made up of 15 amino acids. Written as DNA, the CDR3 is TGCGCCAGCAGCGGCCGGACAGGAGAAAATGAAAAACTGTTTTTT. Protein product: CASSGRTGENEKLFF.

CDR3 coding DNA: TGTGCCAGCAGCTTAAATTTTAACAATGAGCAGTTCTTC. This sequence encodes CASSLNFNNEQFF. The chain carries TRBV7-3 and TRBJ2-1; D is unresolved. Trimming removed 1 base from V and 5 bases from J, with 6 bases in between. The V gene's germline CDR1 is SGHTA and CDR2 FQGTGA. The CDR3 has 13 amino acids.

V gene TRBV5-1 combines with J gene TRBJ2-5, with 11 bases lining up with TRBD2. The closer fit of TRBJ2-7 to the DNA end suggests the J call may be wrong. This CDR3 spans 17 amino acids. Germline lookup yields CDR1 SGHRS and CDR2 YFSETQ. CDR3: CASSSGTSGVGTYEQYF. Here the CDR3 DNA reads TGCGCCAGCAGCTCCGGGACTAGCGGAGTAGGGACCTACGAGCAGTACTTC.

This chain connects TRBV7-6 to TRBJ2-6, with no clear D. The CDR3 is 18 residues long. In germline, CDR1 is SGHVS, CDR2 FNYEAQ. V lost 2 bases to trimming and J lost 2 bases, with 16 bases between them. The DNA of the CDR3 is TGTGCCAGCAGCTTACTCTCGGATTCCCTGCCTGGGGCCAACGTCCTGACTTTC. The encoded protein is CASSLLSDSLPGANVLTF.

The CDR3 region is CASSPAGPYEQYF. The DNA for the CDR3 is TGCGCCAGCAGCCCCGCGGGGCCCTACGAGCAGTACTTC. The V call is TRBV5-1, the J call TRBJ2-7, with D possibly matching TRBD2 (6 bases). CDR3 length: 13 amino acids. Germline assignment: CDR1 SGHRS and CDR2 YFSETQ. Trimming left V 4 bases short and J 2 bases short, with 10 bases between.

The chain employs TRBV7-2 and TRBJ2-5; TRBD1 is a possible D gene (5 bases). The germline CDR1 and CDR2 sequences are SGHTA and FQGNSA. V was cut by 5 bases and J by 0 bases, with 10 bases left in between. There are 14 residues in the CDR3. The CDR3 nucleotides read TGTGCCAGCAGCCACGCAGGGAACCAAGAGACCCAGTACTTC. Translating gives CASSHAGNQETQYF.

The CDR3 region is CTSSQPLVSRDGTTYEQYF. For the CDR3, the DNA is TGCACCAGCAGCCAACCCTTAGTGTCCCGGGACGGAACGACCTACGAGCAGTACTTC. The chain uses TRBV1 and TRBJ2-7. TRBV1 is a documented pseudogene. This CDR3 has 19 residues.

The chain is built from TRBV6-1 and TRBJ1-2; tentatively, D is TRBD1 (5 bases). The CDR3 runs 16 residues. V lost 2 bases, J lost 4 bases, and 17 bases lay in between. Germline CDR1 and CDR2: MNHNS and SASEGT. CDR3 coding DNA: TGTGCCAGCAGTGAACGTGACAGCCTCATCCTCTATGGCTACACCTTC. This gives the protein CASSERDSLILYGYTF.

This chain connects TRBV27 to TRBJ1-5, with TRBD1 as a possible D gene (5 bases). Germline V gene lookup returns CDR1 MNHEY and CDR2 SMNVEV (reference sequence). The length of the CDR3 is 13 residues. V was clipped by 2 bases and J by 7 bases, with 9 bases between them. The CDR3 here is CASSLRGYQPQHF. DNA for the CDR3: TGTGCCAGCAGTTTAAGGGGTTACCAGCCCCAGCATTTT.

V and J are TRBV19 and TRBJ1-1; no reliable D call. CDR1 is LNHDA, CDR2 SQIVND, per germline (reference sequence). CDR3 length: 11 residues. V was cut by 7 bases and J by 9 bases, with 12 bases left in between. The CDR3 protein is CASIRGRKAFF. The CDR3 DNA follows: TGTGCCAGTATCCGAGGGAGAAAAGCTTTCTTT.

The V call is TRBV19, the J call TRBJ1-5; no definite D call. Trimming took off 8 bases at V and 11 bases at J, with 13 bases between the two ends. Germline loops: CDR1 LNHDA, CDR2 SQIVND (reference sequence). This CDR3 spans 11 amino acids. CDR3 region: CASSSPLAQHF. CDR3 nucleotides: TGTGCCAGTTCTTCCCCCTTGGCCCAGCATTTT.

The rearrangement joins TRBV5-6 to TRBJ2-1; D is unclear. Trimming took 2 bases from V and 7 from J, leaving 4 bases between them. This CDR3 spans 11 amino acids. The germline V gene encodes CDR1 SGHDT and CDR2 YYEEEE. The CDR3: CASSLENEQFF. CDR3 DNA sequence: TGTGCCAGCAGCTTAGAGAATGAGCAGTTCTTC. Complete variable domain (other parts from reference TRBV5-6 and TRBJ2-1): DAGVTQSPTHLIKTRGQQVTLRCSPKSGHDTVSWYQQALGQGPQFIFQYYEEEERQRGNFPDRFSGHQFPNYSSELNVNALLLGDSALYLCASSLENEQFFGPGTRLTVL.

A few counts support this clone. The CDR3 nucleotides are TGTGCCAGCAGCTCGCGGGAGTTCGGGTACGAGCAGTACTTC. The encoded protein is CASSSREFGYEQYF. The chain carries TRBV7-2 and TRBJ2-7, with 7 bases that match TRBD2. J gave up 4 bases and V 4 bases, and 7 bases lay outside the gene matches. CDR1 and CDR2 (germline): SGHTA, FQGNSA. CDR3 size: 14 residues.

The chain employs TRBV4-1 and TRBJ2-5; 7 bases agree with TRBD1. Germline loops: CDR1 MGHRA, CDR2 YSYEKL. The CDR3 runs to 17 residues. V dropped 0 bases and J dropped 5; count of bases not matched to a gene: 12. CDR3 in amino acids: CASSQDQGQGVKETQYF. DNA for the CDR3: TGCGCCAGCAGCCAAGATCAGGGGCAGGGGGTAAAGGAGACCCAGTACTTC.

V is TRBV2 and J is TRBJ1-5, with a tentative D call TRBD1 (5 bases). The CDR3 totals 17 residues. The germline CDR1 and CDR2 sequences are SNHLY and FYNNEI. Trimming took off 6 bases at V and 2 bases at J, with 20 bases between the two ends. For the CDR3, the DNA is TGTGCCAGCAGCCACAGCGCAGGGTCAAGCGGCAATCAGCCCCAGCATTTT. It encodes CASSHSAGSSGNQPQHF. Combining the CDR3 with reference TRBV2 and TRBJ1-5 gives the whole variable domain EPEVTQTPSHQVTQMGQEVILRCVPISNHLYFYWYRQILGQKVEFLVSFYNNEISEKSEIFDDQFSVERPDGSNFTLKIRSTKLEDSAMYFCASSHSAGSSGNQPQHFGDGTRLSIL.

In this sample, this clone turned up a few times. The chain recombines TRBV5-4 with TRBJ2-7; TRBD2 might be the D (5 bases). The V end lost 1 base, the J end lost 2 bases, and 10 bases lay between the germline ends. There are 14 residues in the CDR3. Germline CDR1 is SGHNT and CDR2 is YYREEE (reference sequence). The CDR3 protein is CASSLYAEAYEQYF. The CDR3, as DNA: TGTGCCAGCAGCTTGTATGCGGAGGCCTACGAGCAGTACTTC. The entire variable domain, with the rest obtained from reference TRBV5-4 and TRBJ2-7, is as follows: ETGVTQSPTHLIKTRGQQVTLRCSSQSGHNTVSWYQQALGQGPQFIFQYYREEENGRGNFPPRFSGLQFPNYSSELNVNALELDDSALYLCASSLYAEAYEQYFGPGTRLTVT.

V usage is TRBV4-1 and J usage is TRBJ1-3; D is undetermined. Germline V gene data show CDR1 as MGHRA and CDR2 as YSYEKL. This CDR3 spans 15 amino acids. The V and J ends lost 4 bases and 0 bases respectively, with 10 bases between them. The CDR3 bases are TGCGCCAGCAGCCGGACCGGACTCTCTGGAAACACCATATATTTT. It specifies CASSRTGLSGNTIYF.